This is a list of T cell receptor beta chains from one sample in a study of blood T cells in healthy people across ages. TCRdb re-analysed the 5' RACE reads in MiXCR, keeping a single row per CDR3 protein. The sample shows around 1.7 million distinct CDR3 sequences, over 25% of them seen only once. The sample was blood. These receptors came from a woman in her twenties or thirties in good health. The CDR3 runs from the conserved cysteine through the conserved F or W. Fields, in order: V gene, clone size, D gene, J gene, CDR3 protein, CDR3 DNA. The D gene is left open where the match is weak. Clone size is stated in some rows and not others, as once, few, many or a class when expanded.

>TRBV20-1|many|-|TRBJ2-5
CSAGLSETQYF
TGCAGTGCAGGATTGTCAGAGACCCAGTACTTC
>TRBV4-3|few|-|TRBJ2-1
CASSPQGDYEQFF
TGCGCCAGCAGCCCTCAGGGGGACTATGAGCAGTTCTTC
>TRBV12-3/TRBV12-4|many|-|TRBJ2-7
CASSFRGSDEQYF
TGTGCCAGCAGTTTTCGGGGAAGCGACGAGCAGTACTTC
>TRBV6-1|few|TRBD2|TRBJ2-5
CASTEAGGSETQYF
TGTGCCAGCACCGAGGCGGGGGGCTCAGAGACCCAGTACTTC
>TRBV30|few|-|TRBJ2-3
CAWSVLRVSTDTQYF
TGTGCCTGGAGTGTACTCAGGGTTAGTACAGATACGCAGTATTTT
>TRBV6-5|-|-|TRBJ1-4
CASRFGQKNEKLFF
TGTGCCAGCAGGTTCGGACAGAAGAATGAAAAACTGTTTTTT
>TRBV5-6|few|-|TRBJ2-1
CASTEGGSEQFF
TGTGCCAGCACCGAGGGAGGCAGCGAGCAGTTCTTC
>TRBV15|many|-|TRBJ2-7
CATSSTGSYEQYF
TGTGCCACCAGCAGTACAGGGAGCTACGAGCAGTACTTC
>TRBV2|-|-|TRBJ2-7
CASSEASVNRSSYNEQYF
TGTGCCAGCAGTGAGGCTAGCGTAAACAGGAGCTCCTACAATGAGCAGTACTTC
>TRBV10-2|many|-|TRBJ2-7
CASSESWGPYEQYF
TGCGCCAGCAGTGAGTCTTGGGGGCCCTACGAGCAGTACTTC
>TRBV25-1|few|-|TRBJ2-1
CASRRWGDLAEQFF
TGTGCCAGCAGACGCTGGGGGGATCTGGCGGAGCAGTTCTTC
>TRBV28|many|-|TRBJ2-7
CASSLRSAVQYF
TGTGCCAGCAGTTTACGAAGTGCGGTGCAGTACTTC
>TRBV28|-|TRBD1|TRBJ2-7
CASSSTGGSNEQYF
TGTGCCAGCAGTTCCACAGGGGGGAGCAACGAGCAGTACTTC
>TRBV6-6|many|-|TRBJ1-2
CASSYRDGYTF
TGTGCCAGCAGTTACCGGGATGGCTACACCTTC
>TRBV12-3/TRBV12-4|-|TRBD2|TRBJ2-1
CASSLAQGLAGGPSYNEQFF
TGTGCCAGCAGTTTAGCGCAGGGACTAGCGGGAGGGCCCTCCTACAATGAGCAGTTCTTC
>TRBV5-1|few|-|TRBJ1-1
CASSLSGTPPVEAFF
TGCGCCAGCAGCTTGAGCGGGACGCCGCCCGTGGAAGCTTTCTTT
>TRBV7-9|-|-|TRBJ1-2
CASSLDLFNYGYTF
TGTGCCAGCAGCTTAGATCTTTTTAACTATGGCTACACCTTC
>TRBV11-2|few|-|TRBJ2-3
CASSLVMPPYTQYF
TGTGCCAGCAGCTTGGTGATGCCACCTTATACGCAGTATTTT
>TRBV7-9|-|-|TRBJ1-2
CASSFSGAQYGYTF
TGTGCCAGCAGCTTTTCGGGGGCGCAGTATGGCTACACCTTC
>TRBV20-1|-|-|TRBJ2-5
CSASGRRGGWAQETQYF
TGCAGTGCCTCAGGCCGTAGGGGGGGATGGGCGCAAGAGACCCAGTACTTC
>TRBV7-9|few|TRBD1|TRBJ2-1
CASSLFSGGNEQFF
TGTGCCAGCAGCTTATTTTCAGGGGGCAATGAGCAGTTCTTC
>TRBV5-5|-|-|TRBJ2-1
CASSLLPDNEQFF
TGTGCCAGCAGCTTGTTACCGGACAATGAGCAGTTCTTC
>TRBV20-1|-|TRBD1|TRBJ1-5
CSAPPWTGGNQPQHF
TGCAGTGCTCCCCCCTGGACAGGGGGGAATCAGCCCCAGCATTTT
>TRBV5-1|few|TRBD1|TRBJ1-1
CASSVDYRDRRNTEAFF
TGCGCCAGCAGCGTAGACTACCGGGACAGAAGAAACACTGAAGCTTTCTTT
>TRBV5-1|-|TRBD2|TRBJ2-1
CASSLRSGGLQEQFF
TGCGCCAGCAGCTTGAGGAGCGGGGGGCTACAGGAGCAGTTCTTC
>TRBV4-1|few|-|TRBJ1-1
CASSLGVMNAEAFF
TGCGCCAGCAGCCTCGGGGTGATGAACGCTGAAGCTTTCTTT
>TRBV12-5|-|-|TRBJ2-1
CASGLLTGVGHQFF
TGTGCTAGTGGTTTGCTCACAGGTGTAGGCCATCAGTTCTTC
>TRBV28|few|-|TRBJ1-5
CASRLTGSSGQPQHF
TGTGCCAGCCGACTCACCGGGTCCTCGGGTCAGCCCCAGCATTTT
>TRBV6-5|many|TRBD1|TRBJ2-3
CASRIDRGPDTQYF
TGTGCCAGCAGGATCGACAGGGGTCCAGATACGCAGTATTTT
>TRBV20-1|few|TRBD1|TRBJ2-1
CSAISPGQGGNEQFF
TGCAGTGCTATCTCTCCGGGACAGGGCGGCAATGAGCAGTTCTTC
>TRBV5-5|-|TRBD2|TRBJ2-5
CASSFFRAGGMETQYF
TGTGCCAGCAGCTTCTTTCGAGCGGGGGGCATGGAGACCCAGTACTTC
>TRBV25-1|-|TRBD2|TRBJ2-7
CASSESVPGRAYEQYF
TGTGCCAGCAGTGAATCGGTCCCAGGGAGGGCCTACGAGCAGTACTTC
>TRBV10-3|-|-|TRBJ2-2
CAIKGPRNTGELFF
TGTGCCATCAAAGGCCCGAGGAACACCGGGGAGCTGTTTTTT
>TRBV4-2|-|-|TRBJ2-5
CASSQDPAHPQETQYF
TGTGCCAGCAGCCAAGATCCCGCCCACCCACAAGAGACCCAGTACTTC
>TRBV4-1|-|TRBD1|TRBJ2-3
CASSARGRTDTRYF
TGCGCCAGCAGCGCCAGGGGGCGGACAGATACGCGGTATTTT
>TRBV12-5|few|-|TRBJ2-6
CASGLQRGSGANVLTF
TGTGCTAGTGGGCTCCAGAGAGGGTCTGGGGCCAACGTCCTGACTTTC
>TRBV6-6|few|-|TRBJ2-7
CASSYGLVSGEQYF
TGTGCCAGCAGTTACGGGCTAGTTAGTGGCGAGCAGTACTTC
>TRBV12-3/TRBV12-4|few|TRBD1|TRBJ1-5
CASSTQGAFAGQPQHF
TGTGCCAGCAGCACTCAGGGGGCTTTTGCGGGTCAGCCCCAGCATTTT
>TRBV7-6|-|TRBD1|TRBJ1-2
CASSPRGQGVYGYTF
TGTGCCAGCAGCCCCCGAGGACAGGGGGTCTATGGCTACACCTTC
>TRBV6-5|-|TRBD2|TRBJ2-1
CASSRRGLAGGIEQFF
TGTGCCAGCAGTCGCCGGGGACTAGCGGGAGGGATTGAGCAGTTCTTC
>TRBV9|-|TRBD1|TRBJ1-2
CASSYQDRGDGYTF
TGTGCCAGCAGCTATCAGGACAGGGGAGATGGCTACACCTTC
>TRBV27|many|-|TRBJ2-5
CASSLGGDGKTQYF
TGTGCCAGCTCCTTAGGGGGAGACGGAAAGACCCAGTACTTC
>TRBV29-1|many|-|TRBJ2-1
CSVFGETGYNEQFF
TGCAGCGTTTTTGGGGAGACAGGCTACAATGAGCAGTTCTTC